The T cell receptor beta chain under discussion was sequenced for a study of blood T cell repertoires in COVID-19. The wider study: PBMCs, B-cell-depleted T cells, or T cells provided the cDNA or gDNA that made up the material.

How the authors handled the data: For nucleated cells, counts were estimated from reference gene primer amplification. The table came from immunoSEQ multiplex PCR; TCRdb's copy has only in-frame clones and leaves some out. The V and J calls and the clone size are those of that table, but D and trimming were determined from the DNA. Among fewer than 150,000 clones listed, 84% were seen once. This clone was seen more than once but under ten times. This CDR3 spans 15 amino acids. Germline values: CDR1 LGHNA, CDR2 YNFKEQ. V gave up 1 base and J gave up 8 bases, with 17 bases separating them. Sample: peripheral blood. V and J are TRBV4-2 and TRBJ1-2; no definite D call. The sequence came from a woman aged 80 or older in a cohort sampled during active or convalescent COVID-19. The CDR3 spells CASSQGGSLAPGYTF. In nucleotides, the CDR3 is TGTGCCAGCAGCCAAGGAGGTTCTCTCGCGCCCGGCTACACCTTC.